This T cell receptor (beta chain) derives from a study of T cells in Graves' hyperthyroidism and ophthalmopathy. Study-wide results and limits: Ophthalmopathy and stable hyperthyroidism were separated by a 13 V-J model.

CDR3 size: 11 residues. CDR1 is ENHRY, CDR2 SYGVKD, per germline. V was pared by 9 bases and J by 1 base, with 6 bases between. Amplification of TCR beta CDR3 regions used RNA as the template. An initial round of RT-PCR targeting the TCR CDR3 relied on the HTBI primer set. Each CDR3 protein gets one entry after TCRdb re-called the multiplex PCR reads with MiXCR. The sample shows hundreds of thousands of distinct CDR3 sequences, roughly 15% of them seen only once. In its sample, this clonotype was seen many times. Antigen unknown. This receptor was obtained from a woman under 30 with Graves' hyperthyroidism. The sample taken for sequencing was blood. The chain employs TRBV10-3 and TRBJ1-1, with D unclear. The DNA of the CDR3 is TGTGCCATAAAAAAGAACACTGAAGCTTTCTTT. Its protein product is CAIKKNTEAFF.